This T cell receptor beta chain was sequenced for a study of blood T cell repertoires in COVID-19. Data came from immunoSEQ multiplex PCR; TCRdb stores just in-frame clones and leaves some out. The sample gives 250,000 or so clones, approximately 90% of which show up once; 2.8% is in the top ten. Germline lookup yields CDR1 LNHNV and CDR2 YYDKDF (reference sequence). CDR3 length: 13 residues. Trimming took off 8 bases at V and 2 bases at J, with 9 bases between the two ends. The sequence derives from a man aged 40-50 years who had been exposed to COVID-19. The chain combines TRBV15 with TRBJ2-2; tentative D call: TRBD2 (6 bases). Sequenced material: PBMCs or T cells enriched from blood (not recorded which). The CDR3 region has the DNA TGTGCCACCGGGGCGGGAAACACCGGGGAGCTGTTTTTT. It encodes CATGAGNTGELFF. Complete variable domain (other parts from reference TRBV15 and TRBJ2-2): DAMVIQNPRYQVTQFGKPVTLSCSQTLNHNVMYWYQQKSSQAPKLLFHYYDKDFNNEADTPDNFQSRRPNTSFCFLDIRSPGLGDTAMYLCATGAGNTGELFFGEGSRLTVL.